A single sample is the source of the 5 T cell receptor beta chains below, sequenced in a study of shared clonotypes between healthy human individuals. Repertoires were generated with immunoSEQ multiplex PCR, while TCRdb's copy carries only in-frame clones and drops some. Here the sample spans some 1,600,000 clones, approximately 98% being singletons. The specimen was naive CD4+ T cells sorted from blood. The subset is: CD45RA+ positively selected. Receptors originate from a man younger than 40 in good health.

This chain links TRBV5-4 with TRBJ2-3; D unclear. This CDR3 spans 13 amino acids. Germline values: CDR1 SGHNT, CDR2 YYREEE (reference sequence). V was trimmed by 3 bases and J by 6 bases, leaving 11 bases between them. CDR3 protein: CASSSLSEDTQYF. CDR3 bases: TGTGCCAGCAGCTCACTAAGCGAGGATACGCAGTATTTT.

The rearrangement joins TRBV21-1 to TRBJ2-1; TRBD2, as called in the table, went unchecked against the DNA. TRBV21-1 has pseudogene status. This CDR3 is 14 amino acids long. The CDR3 sequence: CASSKLPLYNEQFF. The CDR3 DNA is TGTGCCAGCAGCAAACTTCCCCTTTACAATGAGCAGTTCTTC.

The V gene is TRBV11-2, the J gene TRBJ1-1, with TRBD1 identical over 8 bases. There are 15 residues in the CDR3. The junction had 6 bases not matched to a gene; V was cut back by 1 base and J by 5 bases. The germline V gene encodes CDR1 SGHAT and CDR2 FQNNGV. CDR3 in amino acids: CASSLVAGTGTEAFF. The DNA for the CDR3 is TGTGCCAGCAGCTTAGTTGCAGGGACAGGTACTGAAGCTTTCTTT. The full variable domain, in which reference TRBV11-2 and TRBJ1-1 provide the parts outside the CDR3, is EAGVAQSPRYKIIEKRQSVAFWCNPISGHATLYWYQQILGQGPKLLIQFQNNGVVDDSQLPKDRFSAERLKGVDSTLKIQPAKLEDSAVYLCASSLVAGTGTEAFFGQGTRLTVV.

The chain carries TRBV5-1 and TRBJ1-1; D possibly corresponds to TRBD1 (6 bases). Trimming stripped 6 bases from V and 0 bases from J, with 18 bases between. The CDR3 is 16 amino acids. The germline CDR1 and CDR2 sequences are SGHRS and YFSETQ. In DNA, the CDR3 is TGCGCCAGCAACACGCAACCAGGACAGCTGAACACTGAAGCTTTCTTT. As protein: CASNTQPGQLNTEAFF.

Regarding this clone: Other DNA sequences in this specimen translate into the identical CDR3. This chain uses TRBV7-2 with TRBJ2-1, with D unclear. The CDR3 is 14 residues long. V shed 1 base and J shed 4 bases, with 8 bases lying between them. Germline CDR1 is SGHTA and CDR2 is FQGNSA. The CDR3 here is CASSLVAEYNEQFF. The CDR3 DNA follows: TGTGCCAGCAGCTTAGTGGCTGAATACAATGAGCAGTTCTTC.